These 9 T cell receptor beta chains were sequenced from one sample in a study of T cell responses to AZD1222 COVID-19 vaccine. Profiling relied on immunoSEQ multiplex PCR, and the TCRdb table lists in-frame clones only, not all of them. The sample holds over 150,000 clones, 90% seen once. This specimen consisted of peripheral blood, obtained on day 0 of AZD1222 vaccination. The source of these receptors is an adult in good health.

The chain couples TRBV19 to TRBJ1-1; perhaps TRBD1 as D (5 bases). V was pared by 3 bases and J by 10 bases, with 9 bases between. The CDR3 extends over 11 amino acids. The germline V gene encodes CDR1 LNHDA and CDR2 SQIVND (reference sequence). For the CDR3, the DNA is TGTGCCAGTAGTATGGCAGGGAGAGCTTTCTTT. Protein sequence: CASSMAGRAFF.

The chain is built from TRBV12-3 or TRBV12-4 and TRBJ1-2; unclear D gene. The CDR3 runs 13 residues. V gave up 6 bases and J gave up 4 bases, with 12 bases separating them. The CDR3 DNA is TGTGCCAGCAGCCCCGACACGAGCTATGGCTACACCTTC. This encodes CASSPDTSYGYTF.

The chain uses TRBV10-3 and TRBJ2-7; the D is unclear. Trimming stripped 0 bases from V and 4 bases from J, with 4 bases between. CDR3 size: 12 residues. The germline CDR1 and CDR2 sequences are ENHRY and SYGVKD. This chain's CDR3 is CAISESGYEQYF. The CDR3 region has the DNA TGTGCCATCAGTGAGTCTGGGTACGAGCAGTACTTC.

The chain recombines TRBV10-3 with TRBJ2-7; 8 nucleotides agree with TRBD1. The CDR3 runs 14 residues. The V segment lost 6 bases and the J segment 0 bases; nucleotides outside the gene matches: 4. The germline CDR1 and CDR2 sequences are ENHRY and SYGVKD. Here the CDR3 DNA reads TGTGCCATCAGGGACGGACAGGGCTCCTACGAGCAGTACTTC. Translating it yields CAIRDGQGSYEQYF.

The chain links TRBV9 to TRBJ1-1; D not resolved. In germline, CDR1 is SGDLS, CDR2 YYNGEE. Trimming cost V 2 bases and J 1 base, with 6 bases left between them. This CDR3 has 13 amino acids. The DNA of the CDR3 is TGTGCCAGCAGCGTGAAAACGAACACTGAAGCTTTCTTT. Translating gives CASSVKTNTEAFF.

The rearrangement joins TRBV19 to TRBJ1-1; tentatively, D is TRBD1 (6 bases). Deletions cut 9 bases from V and 0 bases from J, with 8 bases between. The V gene's germline CDR1 is LNHDA and CDR2 SQIVND (reference sequence). The CDR3 contains 12 residues. CDR3 DNA sequence: TGTGCCAGCAGGACAGTGAACACTGAAGCTTTCTTT. Amino acid sequence: CASRTVNTEAFF.

The chain has TRBV19 and TRBJ2-4; D may match TRBD1 or TRBD2 (5 bases each). This CDR3 is built from 14 residues. The V end was cut by 1 base, the J end by 7 bases, with 11 bases between. Germline V gene sequence: CDR1 LNHDA, CDR2 SQIVND (reference sequence). The CDR3 DNA is TGTGCCAGTAGTATAGCGGGACCAGGGAACATTCAGTACTTC. It translates to CASSIAGPGNIQYF.

The chain's CDR3 is CASSTGTGGNTIYF. DNA for the CDR3: TGTGCCAGCAGCACCGGGACAGGTGGAAACACCATATATTTT. The chain couples TRBV7-8 to TRBJ1-3; TRBD1 matches at 8 bases. The CDR3 runs to 14 residues. Germline CDR1 reads SGHVS; CDR2 reads FQNEAQ. V lost 5 bases to trimming and J lost 3 bases; unmatched junction nucleotides: 3.

In this sample, this clone turned up a few times. The chain uses TRBV6-5 and TRBJ2-3; D perhaps matches TRBD2 (6 bases). The CDR3 contains 14 residues. The ends were cut back, 6 bases at V and 1 base at J, with 11 bases in the middle. The V gene's germline CDR1 is MNHEY and CDR2 SVGAGI. The CDR3 here is CASRRTGGTDTQYF. CDR3 sequence (DNA): TGTGCCAGCAGGAGGACGGGGGGCACAGATACGCAGTATTTT.